Reported below is one T cell receptor (beta chain). The sample comes from a study of shared clonotypes between healthy human individuals. Splitting of each subset's genomic DNA was done evenly across several immunoSEQ plates. Clones were sequenced by immunoSEQ multiplex PCR, and TCRdb holds only the in-frame ones, with some missing. The sample has millions of clones, about 92% seen once; the top ten hold around 0.14%. Trimming at V came to 6 bases and at J to 6 bases, leaving 8 bases not matched to a gene. This CDR3 has 13 residues. The germline V gene encodes CDR1 KGHSH and CDR2 LQKENI. Sequencing was carried out using naive CD4+ T cells sorted from blood. Documented subset: CD45RA+ positively selected. The chain carries TRBV18 and TRBJ2-7; 7 positions agree with TRBD2. The origin of this receptor is a man younger than 35 in good health. The CDR3 here is CASSDGLGGEQYF. CDR3 bases: TGTGCCAGCTCCGACGGACTAGGAGGCGAGCAGTACTTC.